These 30 T cell receptor beta chains were all obtained from the same sample, sequenced in a study of shared clonotypes between healthy human individuals (TCRdb year 2020). The receptor library was made with the immunoSEQ multiplex PCR assay. TCRdb provides this immuneACCESS table in a form limited to in-frame rearrangements. Some clones are lacking; in checked studies, under half of them reflect an unresolved V gene, and why the rest are absent is not known. The sample includes about 2.3 million clones, with just over 90% observed a single time. The ten largest clonotypes hold about 0.39% of the sample. Sequencing used naive CD4+ T cells from PBMCs. This sample's cell subset or site label indicates: CD45RA+ positively selected. Every receptor here comes from a man aged 18 to 35 in good health. Some clones in this sample may be carry-over from other donors' samples.

The genes are TRBV29-1 and TRBJ2-3, with 11 nucleotides matching TRBD1. Germline CDR1 and CDR2: SQVTM and ANQGSEA. This CDR3 has 16 amino acids. Unmatched junction bases numbered 13, after V lost 7 bases and J lost 4 bases. CDR3 nucleotide sequence: TGCAGCGCATCATCCGGGACAGGGGGGTGGCCAGATACGCAGTATTTT. This gives the protein CSASSGTGGWPDTQYF.

This rearrangement joins TRBV5-8 to TRBJ1-5; D uncertain. CDR1 and CDR2 from the germline V gene are SGHTS and YDEGEE. V gave up 3 bases and J gave up 5 bases, with 6 bases separating them. This CDR3 has 12 amino acids. The CDR3 DNA is TGTGCCAGCAGCTCCCCCCATCAGCCCCAGCATTTT. Translation gives CASSSPHQPQHF.

The rearrangement joins TRBV2 to TRBJ2-3; no clear D gene. The CDR3 extends over 13 amino acids. V lost 5 bases, J lost 0 bases, and 6 bases lay in between. Looked up from germline, CDR1 is SNHLY and CDR2 is FYNNEI. This CDR3 is CASSFPSTDTQYF. Here the CDR3 DNA reads TGTGCCAGCAGTTTTCCTAGCACAGATACGCAGTATTTT.

The chain has TRBV10-3 and TRBJ1-1; tentatively, D is TRBD1 (5 bases). The V gene's germline CDR1 is ENHRY and CDR2 SYGVKD. The V gene lost 6 bases and the J gene lost 1 base, with 9 bases spanning the gap. The CDR3 is 13 amino acids. The CDR3, as DNA: TGTGCCATCAGCGGGGCGGGGAACACTGAAGCTTTCTTT. This codes for CAISGAGNTEAFF.

The chain joins TRBV5-1 to TRBJ1-1; tentatively, D is TRBD1 (5 bases). Per the germline V gene, CDR1 is SGHRS and CDR2 is YFSETQ. CDR3 length: 16 residues. The V and J ends lost 0 bases and 4 bases respectively, with 16 bases between them. CDR3 amino acids: CASSLALWGVSTEAFF. In DNA form, the CDR3 reads TGCGCCAGCAGCTTGGCCCTCTGGGGGGTCAGCACTGAAGCTTTCTTT.

The V call is TRBV2, the J call TRBJ2-7; no clear D gene. Per germline, CDR1 SNHLY and CDR2 FYNNEI. The CDR3 extends over 13 amino acids. Between the trimmed V and J ends, which lost 2 bases and 2 bases, there was a span of 7 bases. CDR3 amino acids: CASSERAAYEQYF. CDR3 DNA sequence: TGTGCCAGCAGTGAAAGGGCAGCCTACGAGCAGTACTTC.

The gene calls are TRBV4-1 and TRBJ2-5, with 8 bases matching TRBD2. After removal of 2 bases from V and 5 bases from J, the junction contained 7 bases not matched to a gene. The germline gives CDR1 MGHRA, CDR2 YSYEKL. This CDR3 has 15 amino acids. The CDR3 DNA reads as TGCGCCAGCAGCCAACTTGGACTAGCTCGGGAGACCCAGTACTTC. As protein: CASSQLGLARETQYF.

The chain carries TRBV6-6 and TRBJ1-1; 7 bases line up with TRBD1. Germline CDR1 is MNHNY and CDR2 is SVGAGI (reference sequence). J was trimmed by 7 bases and V by 3 bases; bases with no gene match: 8. The CDR3 spans 14 residues. Written as DNA, the CDR3 is TGTGCCAGCAGTTATTTCGACAGGGTTGGTGAAGCTTTCTTT. It codes for CASSYFDRVGEAFF.

V usage is TRBV28 and J usage is TRBJ1-2, with D maybe TRBD1 (5 bases). V was cut by 6 bases and J by 8 bases, with 13 bases left in between. The CDR3 sequence is 12 residues long. CDR1 MDHEN and CDR2 SYDVKM come from the germline V gene. The CDR3 is CASREERGGYTF. The CDR3 DNA follows: TGTGCCAGCAGGGAGGAACGGGGGGGCTACACCTTC.

This clone was recorded only once. J is TRBJ2-2 and V is TRBV9; 10 nucleotides agree with TRBD1. Germline CDR1 SGDLS, CDR2 YYNGEE. V shed 1 base and J 2 bases; nucleotides not matched to a gene: 8. The CDR3 has 18 residues. The CDR3 protein is CASSVRPRDRGNTGELFF. The CDR3 DNA sequence: TGTGCCAGCAGCGTAAGGCCCCGGGACAGGGGTAACACCGGGGAGCTGTTTTTT.

The genes are TRBV4-2 and TRBJ2-7; 15 nucleotides match TRBD2. The CDR3 is 16 residues long. CDR1 is LGHNA and CDR2 is YNFKEQ in the germline V gene. J was trimmed by 4 bases and V by 4 bases; bases with no gene match: 5. The CDR3 spells CASSRGGLAGGYEQYF. The CDR3 nucleotides are TGTGCCAGCAGCCGAGGGGGACTAGCGGGAGGATACGAGCAGTACTTC.

The V call is TRBV6-5, the J call TRBJ2-1; 8 nucleotides match TRBD1. This CDR3 contains 15 residues. The germline V gene has CDR1 MNHEY and CDR2 SVGAGI. The V and J ends lost 0 bases and 8 bases, in that order; junction bases with no gene match: 6. The CDR3 region is CASSYSDRERDEQFF. As DNA, the CDR3 is TGTGCCAGCAGTTACTCGGACAGGGAAAGGGATGAGCAGTTCTTC.

This chain links TRBV5-5 with TRBJ1-2; no clear D. V was cut by 0 bases and J by 7 bases, with 7 bases left in between. Germline values: CDR1 SGHKS, CDR2 YYEKEE (reference sequence). The CDR3 extends over 12 amino acids. CDR3 protein: CASSLEVVGYTF. CDR3 sequence (DNA): TGTGCCAGCAGCTTGGAGGTGGTTGGCTACACCTTC. Based on the CDR3 plus reference TRBV5-5 and TRBJ1-2, the full variable domain is DAGVTQSPTHLIKTRGQQVTLRCSPISGHKSVSWYQQVLGQGPQFIFQYYEKEERGRGNFPDRFSARQFPNYSSELNVNALLLGDSALYLCASSLEVVGYTFGSGTRLTVV.

The chain carries TRBV28 and TRBJ2-3; 7 nucleotides line up with TRBD1. Germline loops: CDR1 MDHEN, CDR2 SYDVKM. V was clipped by 6 bases and J by 2 bases; unmatched bases: 11. The CDR3 contains 16 residues. The CDR3 here is CASSYTGDVLTDTQYF. Here the CDR3 DNA reads TGTGCCAGCAGCTACACAGGGGACGTACTCACAGATACGCAGTATTTT.

The V gene is TRBV28, the J gene TRBJ1-2, with 8 bases identical to TRBD1. The germline CDR1 and CDR2 sequences are MDHEN and SYDVKM. Trimming took 8 bases from V and 5 from J; bases not matched to a gene: 7. This CDR3 comprises 13 residues. CDR3 sequence reads: CASYRTGTYGYTF. The CDR3, as DNA: TGTGCCAGCTACCGGACAGGGACTTATGGCTACACCTTC.

Regarding this clone: The identical CDR3 is also encoded by other nucleotide sequences in the sample. V gene TRBV20-1 combines with J gene TRBJ2-5; no reliable D call. Trimming shortened V by 6 bases and J by 4 bases, and 6 bases separated the two germline ends. The CDR3 loop spans 10 amino acids. CDR1 is DFQATT, CDR2 SNEGSKA, per germline (reference sequence). The CDR3 protein is CSAPRETQYF. The CDR3 DNA reads TGCAGTGCCCCTAGAGAGACCCAGTACTTC.

The chain couples TRBV10-3 to TRBJ1-1, with TRBD1 matching 7 bases. V lost 5 bases and J lost 11; bases outside the gene matches: 11. Germline V gene sequence: CDR1 ENHRY, CDR2 SYGVKD. CDR3 length: 13 residues. CDR3 DNA: TGTGCCATCAGTTCAGGGGGGAGCCTGGACGCTTTCTTT. The encoded protein is CAISSGGSLDAFF.

The chain joins TRBV28 to TRBJ1-5, with D tentatively TRBD1 (6 bases). Germline CDR1 reads MDHEN; CDR2 reads SYDVKM. CDR3 length equals 14 residues. V lost 5 bases, J lost 7 bases, and 15 bases lay in between. CDR3: CASSGGGPGQPQHF. The CDR3 coding sequence is TGTGCCAGCAGTGGGGGCGGGCCTGGGCAGCCCCAGCATTTT.

The V and J genes are TRBV19 and TRBJ2-3; TRBD1 matches 8 bases. The V gene's germline CDR1 is LNHDA and CDR2 SQIVND (reference sequence). The V segment lost 5 bases and the J segment 1 base; nucleotides outside the gene matches: 8. The CDR3 is made up of 16 amino acids. The CDR3 region is CASSPDRGGGTDTQYF. CDR3 nucleotide sequence: TGTGCCAGTAGTCCTGACAGGGGTGGAGGCACAGATACGCAGTATTTT. Full variable domain (outside the CDR3, taken from reference TRBV19 and TRBJ2-3): DGGITQSPKYLFRKEGQNVTLSCEQNLNHDAMYWYRQDPGQGLRLIYYSQIVNDFQKGDIAEGYSVSREKKESFPLTVTSAQKNPTAFYLCASSPDRGGGTDTQYFGPGTRLTVL.

The chain couples TRBV6-6 to TRBJ1-6, with D maybe TRBD1 (5 bases). Per the germline V gene, CDR1 is MNHNY and CDR2 is SVGAGI (reference sequence). Between the trimmed V and J ends, which lost 7 bases and 2 bases, there was a span of 12 bases. The CDR3 loop spans 15 amino acids. The CDR3 bases are TGTGCCAGCACCGTGGACATACCCTATAATTCACCCCTCCACTTT. It specifies CASTVDIPYNSPLHF.

The CDR3 protein is CASSPSVAVGVGETQYF. Written as DNA, the CDR3 is TGTGCCAGCTCACCATCAGTCGCGGTGGGAGTCGGAGAGACCCAGTACTTC. J is TRBJ2-5 and V is TRBV18; possibly TRBD2 for D (5 bases). V was trimmed by 2 bases and J by 4 bases, leaving 20 bases between them. Germline values: CDR1 KGHSH, CDR2 LQKENI. The CDR3 runs 17 residues.

The chain is built from TRBV5-4 and TRBJ1-5; the D gene is possibly TRBD1 (5 bases). CDR3 length equals 14 residues. Germline lookup yields CDR1 SGHNT and CDR2 YYREEE (reference sequence). Trimming left V 1 base short and J 4 bases short, with 9 bases between. The CDR3 DNA sequence: TGTGCCAGCAGCTTGCGAGGGGAAAATCAGCCCCAGCATTTT. Translated: CASSLRGENQPQHF. The full variable domain, its missing parts supplied by reference TRBV5-4 and TRBJ1-5, is ETGVTQSPTHLIKTRGQQVTLRCSSQSGHNTVSWYQQALGQGPQFIFQYYREEENGRGNFPPRFSGLQFPNYSSELNVNALELDDSALYLCASSLRGENQPQHFGDGTRLSIL.

The V gene is TRBV9, the J gene TRBJ2-1, with TRBD2 matching over 7 bases. Trimming took 2 bases from V and 2 from J; bases not matched to a gene: 4. The CDR3 contains 15 residues. From germline, CDR1 is SGDLS and CDR2 YYNGEE. The CDR3 sequence: CASSVGLEAYNEQFF. The CDR3 DNA is TGTGCCAGCAGCGTCGGACTAGAAGCCTACAATGAGCAGTTCTTC. Full variable domain (rest looked up from reference TRBV9 and TRBJ2-1): DSGVTQTPKHLITATGQRVTLRCSPRSGDLSVYWYQQSLDQGLQFLIQYYNGEERAKGNILERFSAQQFPDLHSELNLSSLELGDSALYFCASSVGLEAYNEQFFGPGTRLTVL.

Details on this clone: This may arise from a read error, as a much more abundant clone is one base away. This sample includes further DNA sequences coding for the same CDR3. The chain combines TRBV28 with TRBJ1-1, with D possibly matching TRBD1 (5 bases). Germline V lookup: CDR1 MDHEN, CDR2 SYDVKM. This CDR3 is built from 13 residues. V gave up 6 bases and J gave up 0 bases, with 8 bases separating them. The CDR3 protein is CASSQGLNTEAFF. Written as DNA, the CDR3 is TGTGCCAGCAGCCAGGGACTGAACACTGAAGCTTTCTTT.

The rearrangement links TRBV30 to TRBJ1-3; D not resolved. V lost 0 bases, J lost 0 bases, and 9 bases lay in between. This CDR3 contains 15 residues. Germline assignment: CDR1 GTSNPN and CDR2 SVGIG (reference sequence). The CDR3 coding sequence is TGTGCCTGGAGTGTCCAGGCCTACTCTGGAAACACCATATATTTT. Translated, it gives CAWSVQAYSGNTIYF.

A word on this clone: This CDR3 is also generated by other DNA sequences in the sample. The chain has TRBV18 and TRBJ1-2; the D gene is possibly TRBD1 (5 bases). V was trimmed by 3 bases and J by 2 bases, leaving 7 bases between them. Looked up from germline, CDR1 is KGHSH and CDR2 is LQKENI. The CDR3 extends over 13 amino acids. The DNA for the CDR3 is TGTGCCAGCTCACCGGACACCAACTATGGCTACACCTTC. It is translated as CASSPDTNYGYTF. The complete variable domain, with remaining parts taken from reference TRBV18 and TRBJ1-2, reads NAGVMQNPRHLVRRRGQEARLRCSPMKGHSHVYWYRQLPEEGLKFMVYLQKENIIDESGMPKERFSAEFPKEGPSILRIQQVVRGDSAAYFCASSPDTNYGYTFGSGTRLTVV.

The J gene is TRBJ2-4, the V gene TRBV2; 7 bases align to TRBD1. This CDR3 has 16 residues. CDR1 is SNHLY and CDR2 is FYNNEI in the germline V gene. The ends lost 6 bases at V and 0 bases at J; junction bases unmatched: 8. CDR3 region: CASSHRDSIAKNIQYF. CDR3 nucleotides: TGTGCCAGCAGCCACCGGGACAGTATAGCCAAAAACATTCAGTACTTC.

In this sample, this clone turned up once. The V and J genes are TRBV28 and TRBJ2-2, with D possibly TRBD1 on 6 matching bases. Germline loops: CDR1 MDHEN, CDR2 SYDVKM. The CDR3 extends over 14 amino acids. Trimming shortened V by 8 bases and J by 6 bases, and 16 bases separated the two germline ends. The CDR3 nucleotides read TGTGCCAGCGAATATTTTAGGGGGTCCGGGGAGCTGTTTTTT. Protein: CASEYFRGSGELFF.

The rearrangement links TRBV5-1 to TRBJ2-7; 9 positions match TRBD2. The germline V gene encodes CDR1 SGHRS and CDR2 YFSETQ. This CDR3 region has 16 residues. V dropped 4 bases and J dropped 1; count of bases not matched to a gene: 9. The CDR3: CASSPGLASGSYEQYF. CDR3 bases: TGCGCCAGCAGCCCAGGACTAGCGTCAGGATCCTACGAGCAGTACTTC.

The genes are TRBV9 and TRBJ2-1; D may be TRBD2 (6 bases). V was clipped by 0 bases and J by 3 bases, with 13 bases between them. Germline assignment: CDR1 SGDLS and CDR2 YYNGEE. This CDR3 comprises 16 residues. As DNA, the CDR3 is TGTGCCAGCAGCGTAGATAGCGGAGCGTTCTACAATGAGCAGTTCTTC. Translating it yields CASSVDSGAFYNEQFF.